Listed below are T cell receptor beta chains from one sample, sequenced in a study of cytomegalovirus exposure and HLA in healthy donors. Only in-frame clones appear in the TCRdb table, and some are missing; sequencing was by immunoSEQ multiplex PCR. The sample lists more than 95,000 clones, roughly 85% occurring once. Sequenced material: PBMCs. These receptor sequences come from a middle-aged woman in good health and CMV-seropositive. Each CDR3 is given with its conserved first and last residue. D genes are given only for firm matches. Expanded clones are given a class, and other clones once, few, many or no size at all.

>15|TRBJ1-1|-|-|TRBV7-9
CSSSLAGHRSTEAFF
TGTTCCAGCAGCTTAGCGGGACACCGATCCACTGAAGCTTTCTTT
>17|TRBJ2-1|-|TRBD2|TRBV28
CASSLHSGLAAYNEQFF
TGTGCCAGCAGTTTACACTCGGGACTAGCGGCATACAATGAGCAGTTCTTC
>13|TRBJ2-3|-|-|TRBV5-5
CASSLLRTDTQYF
TGTGCCAGCAGCTTGTTGAGGACAGATACGCAGTATTTT
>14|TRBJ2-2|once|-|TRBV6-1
CASTSTTNTGELFF
TGTGCCAGCACGTCGACAACGAACACCGGGGAGCTGTTTTTT
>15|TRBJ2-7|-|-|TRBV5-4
CASSLFNGHTYEQYF
TGTGCCAGCAGCTTGTTTAACGGTCATACTTACGAGCAGTACTTC
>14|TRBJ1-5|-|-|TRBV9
CASSQGFTDQPQHF
TGTGCCAGCAGCCAGGGGTTTACGGATCAGCCCCAGCATTTT
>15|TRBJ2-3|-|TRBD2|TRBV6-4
CASSASPGGTDTQYF
TGTGCCAGCAGTGCTTCCCCGGGGGGGACAGATACGCAGTATTTT
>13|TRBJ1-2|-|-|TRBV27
CASRHTGQHGYTF
TGTGCCAGCCGACATACAGGGCAACATGGCTACACCTTC
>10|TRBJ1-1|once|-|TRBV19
CASLGAAAFF
TGTGCCAGCTTGGGGGCGGCGGCTTTCTTT
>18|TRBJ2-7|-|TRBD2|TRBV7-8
CASSLGTGTSGTSYEQYF
TGTGCCAGCAGCCTAGGGACAGGGACTAGCGGGACCTCCTACGAGCAGTACTTC
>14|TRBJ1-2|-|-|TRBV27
CASSLGHPGYGYTF
TGTGCCAGCAGTTTGGGACATCCCGGATATGGCTACACCTTC
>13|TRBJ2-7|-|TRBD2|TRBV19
CASSITGGYEQYF
TGTGCCAGTAGTATAACGGGAGGGTACGAGCAGTACTTC
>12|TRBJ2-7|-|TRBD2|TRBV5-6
CASRGLGYEQYF
TGTGCCAGCAGGGGACTAGGCTACGAGCAGTACTTC
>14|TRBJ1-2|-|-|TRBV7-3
CASSLKAAGDGYTF
TGTGCCAGCAGCCTCAAAGCTGCCGGAGACGGCTACACCTTC
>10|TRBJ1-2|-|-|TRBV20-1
CGRTGRGYTF
TGCGGACGGACGGGGAGGGGCTACACCTTC
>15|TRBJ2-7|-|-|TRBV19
CASSPAGDSPYEQYF
TGTGCCAGTAGTCCTGCGGGTGACTCCCCCTACGAGCAGTACTTC
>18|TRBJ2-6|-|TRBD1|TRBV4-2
CASSQEGQASSGANVLIF
TGTGCCAGCAGCCAAGAGGGACAGGCCAGCTCTGGGGCCAACGTCCTGATTTTC
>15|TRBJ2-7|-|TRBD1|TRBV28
CASSSSRTGAYEQYF
TGTGCCAGCAGTTCCTCGAGGACAGGGGCCTACGAGCAGTACTTC
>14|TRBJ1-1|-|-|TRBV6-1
CASSEMGQNTEAFF
TGTGCCAGCAGTGAAATGGGACAGAACACTGAAGCTTTCTTT
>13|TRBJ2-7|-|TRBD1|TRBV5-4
CASSAGTEYEQYF
TGTGCCAGCAGCGCAGGGACAGAGTACGAGCAGTACTTC
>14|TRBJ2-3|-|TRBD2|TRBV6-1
CASSGLAGSDTQYF
TGTGCCAGCAGTGGGCTAGCGGGGTCAGATACGCAGTATTTT
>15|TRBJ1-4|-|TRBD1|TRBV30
CAWKGTGSTNEKLFF
TGTGCCTGGAAAGGGACAGGGTCAACTAATGAAAAACTGTTTTTT
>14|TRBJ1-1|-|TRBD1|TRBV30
CAWSVGQGNTEAFF
TGTGCCTGGAGTGTAGGACAGGGTAACACTGAAGCTTTCTTT
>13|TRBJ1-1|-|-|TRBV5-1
CASSYTMNTEAFF
TGCGCCAGCAGCTACACAATGAACACTGAAGCTTTCTTT
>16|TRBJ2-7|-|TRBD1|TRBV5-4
CASSPRRGTGDHEQYF
TGTGCCAGCAGCCCCCGGCGCGGGACAGGGGACCACGAGCAGTACTTC
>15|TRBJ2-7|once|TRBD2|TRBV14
CASSPSGGPTYEQYF
TGTGCCAGCAGCCCTTCGGGGGGGCCGACCTACGAGCAGTACTTC
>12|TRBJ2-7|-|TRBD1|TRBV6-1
CASRTGGYEQYF
TGTGCCAGCAGGACAGGGGGCTACGAGCAGTACTTC
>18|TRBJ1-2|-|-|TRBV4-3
CASSQDGPGRGSNYGYTF
TGCGCCAGCAGCCAAGATGGGCCGGGCAGGGGCAGTAACTATGGCTACACCTTC
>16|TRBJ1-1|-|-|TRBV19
CASSEGRWGLNTEAFF
TGTGCCAGTAGTGAGGGGAGGTGGGGGTTGAACACTGAAGCTTTCTTT
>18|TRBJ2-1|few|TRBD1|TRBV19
CASSDNPRQGTNYNEQFF
TGTGCCAGTAGCGACAACCCCAGACAGGGCACAAACTACAATGAGCAGTTCTTC
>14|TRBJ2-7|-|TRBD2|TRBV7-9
CASSLGSGSYEQYF
TGTGCCAGCAGCTTGGGGAGCGGGAGCTACGAGCAGTACTTC
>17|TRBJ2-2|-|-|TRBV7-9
CASKSRSWGDRTGELFF
TGTGCCAGCAAATCTCGGTCCTGGGGAGATCGGACCGGGGAGCTGTTTTTT
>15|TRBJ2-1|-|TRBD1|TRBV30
CAWSVLGTGGSEQFF
TGTGCCTGGAGTGTACTAGGGACAGGGGGGAGTGAGCAGTTCTTC
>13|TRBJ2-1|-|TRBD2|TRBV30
CAWSTSGGNEQFF
TGTGCCTGGAGTACTAGCGGTGGCAATGAGCAGTTCTTC